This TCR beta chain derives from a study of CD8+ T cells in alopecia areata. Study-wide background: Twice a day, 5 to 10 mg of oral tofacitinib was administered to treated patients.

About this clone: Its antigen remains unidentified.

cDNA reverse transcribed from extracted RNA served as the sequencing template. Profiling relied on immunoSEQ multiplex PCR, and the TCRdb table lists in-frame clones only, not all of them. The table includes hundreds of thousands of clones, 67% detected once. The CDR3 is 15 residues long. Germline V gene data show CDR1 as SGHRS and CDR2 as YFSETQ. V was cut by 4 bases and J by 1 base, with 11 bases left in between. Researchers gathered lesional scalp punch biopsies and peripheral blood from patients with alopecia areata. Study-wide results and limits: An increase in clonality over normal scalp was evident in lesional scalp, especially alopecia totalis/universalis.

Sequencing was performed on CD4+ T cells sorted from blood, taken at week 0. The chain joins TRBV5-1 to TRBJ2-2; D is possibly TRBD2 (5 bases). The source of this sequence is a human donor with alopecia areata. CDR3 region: CASSPEGRNTGELFF. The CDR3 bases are TGCGCCAGCAGCCCAGAGGGAAGGAACACCGGGGAGCTGTTTTTT.